These 13 T cell receptor beta chains came from one sample sequenced in a study of cytomegalovirus exposure and HLA in healthy donors. Primers: 60 Vbeta forward and 13 Jbeta reverse. TCRdb keeps only in-frame clones here, not all; method: immunoSEQ multiplex PCR. The profile shows about 94,000 clones, around 80% of them singletons. The specimen was PBMCs. These TCRs come from a woman in her fifties or sixties in good health and CMV-seronegative.

V gene TRBV7-7 combines with J gene TRBJ2-2; 7 bases map to TRBD1. The length of the CDR3 is 16 residues. Germline V CDR1 and CDR2: SSHAT, FNYEAQ (reference sequence). Losses at the gene ends were 1 base for V and 3 bases for J; bases not matched to a gene: 5. The CDR3 here is CASSLGTGPDTGELFF. CDR3 DNA sequence: TGTGCCAGCAGCTTAGGGACAGGCCCTGACACCGGGGAGCTGTTTTTT.

This clone appeared a few times. The rearrangement uses TRBV6-5 and TRBJ1-2; perhaps TRBD1 as D (5 bases). Germline-derived CDR1 and CDR2 are MNHEY and SVGAGI. The CDR3 extends over 15 amino acids. V dropped 2 bases and J dropped 4 bases, with 14 bases sitting between them. CDR3 DNA sequence: TGTGCCAGCAGTTACAGGGGCAGGGCCGTCTATGGCTACACCTTC. Amino acids: CASSYRGRAVYGYTF.

This clone was counted a single time. J is TRBJ1-5 and V is TRBV19, with D tentatively TRBD1 (5 bases). The CDR3 loop spans 15 amino acids. V was pared by 5 bases and J by 1 base, with 12 bases between. Germline assignment: CDR1 LNHDA and CDR2 SQIVND (reference sequence). CDR3 loop: CASSPSRGSNQPQHF. The CDR3 DNA reads TGTGCCAGTAGTCCCTCCCGGGGGAGCAATCAGCCCCAGCATTTT.

This clone has a single count. V is TRBV9 and J is TRBJ1-2, with 8 bases fitting TRBD1. CDR1 and CDR2 from the germline V gene are SGDLS and YYNGEE. With 9 bases clipped from V and 4 bases from J, the junction kept 5 bases outside the gene matches. The CDR3 extends over 12 amino acids. The CDR3 DNA reads TGTGCCAACAGGGGGAGCTGCTATGGCTACACCTTC. Its translation: CANRGSCYGYTF.

The chain uses TRBV5-4 and TRBJ2-7, with D possibly TRBD2 on 6 matching bases. Trimming took 2 bases from V and 7 from J, leaving 7 bases between them. The CDR3 contains 11 residues. Germline CDR1 and CDR2: SGHNT and YYREEE (reference sequence). The CDR3 nucleotides read TGTGCCAGCAGCTTCCGGGGGGAGCAGTACTTC. It encodes CASSFRGEQYF.

CDR3 amino acids: CAISDIDRGRPLYEQYF. The CDR3 nucleotides are TGTGCCATCAGTGATATCGACAGGGGGCGACCTCTATACGAGCAGTACTTC. J is TRBJ2-7 and V is TRBV10-3; 10 nucleotides match TRBD1. This CDR3 region has 17 residues. The ends lost 3 bases at V and 4 bases at J; junction bases unmatched: 12. Germline CDR1 and CDR2: ENHRY and SYGVKD.

The rearrangement uses TRBV13 and TRBJ2-7, with TRBD1 matching 8 bases. The CDR3 loop spans 14 amino acids. J lost 9 bases, V lost 0 bases, and 7 bases had no gene match. The germline CDR1 and CDR2 sequences are PRHDT and FYEKMQ (reference sequence). This CDR3 is CASSLGGQVRGQYF. The CDR3, as DNA: TGTGCCAGCAGCTTAGGGGGACAGGTGCGAGGGCAGTACTTC.

The chain recombines TRBV6-1 with TRBJ2-5; 7 bases match TRBD2. CDR1 and CDR2 from the germline V gene are MNHNS and SASEGT. The trim removed 3 bases at V and 4 bases at J, leaving 11 bases unmatched. The CDR3 contains 16 residues. Here the CDR3 DNA reads TGTGCCAGCAGTGACCCTCGCGGGGAGGGTACAGAGACCCAGTACTTC. This gives the protein CASSDPRGEGTETQYF.

The chain recombines TRBV28 with TRBJ2-3; D remains unclear. Trimming pared 6 bases from V and 2 bases from J, leaving 24 bases between. From germline, CDR1 is MDHEN and CDR2 SYDVKM. The CDR3 runs to 18 residues. The CDR3 reads CASRHPYQDAGPTDTQYF. The CDR3 nucleotides are TGTGCCAGCAGACACCCCTATCAGGATGCAGGCCCCACAGATACGCAGTATTTT.

V usage is TRBV25-1 and J usage is TRBJ2-7; TRBD2 matches at 7 bases. Per germline, CDR1 MGHDK and CDR2 SYGVNS. CDR3 length: 13 residues. J lost 3 bases, V lost 10 bases, and 9 bases had no gene match. The CDR3 here is CATDSGGIYEQYF. The CDR3 bases are TGTGCCACCGACTCCGGGGGGATCTACGAGCAGTACTTC.

This sequence joins TRBV9 and TRBJ2-2, with TRBD2 as a possible D gene (7 bases). V gave up 4 bases and J gave up 4 bases, with 17 bases separating them. From germline, CDR1 is SGDLS and CDR2 YYNGEE. This CDR3 comprises 16 residues. The DNA of the CDR3 is TGTGCCAGCAGCCCCGGGGGCGGGGGTGGCACCGGGGAGCTGTTTTTT. Protein: CASSPGGGGGTGELFF.

This sequence joins TRBV20-1 and TRBJ2-5; the D is unclear. Per the germline V gene, CDR1 is DFQATT and CDR2 is SNEGSKA (reference sequence). V gave up 3 bases and J gave up 7 bases, with 6 bases separating them. The CDR3 is 10 amino acids. The CDR3 DNA sequence: TGCAGTGCTAGGAGTGCGACCCAGTACTTC. It translates to CSARSATQYF.

The rearrangement uses TRBV6-1 and TRBJ2-1, with 8 bases fitting TRBD2. Trimming at V came to 3 bases and at J to 13 bases, leaving 5 bases not matched to a gene. The length of the CDR3 is 12 residues. CDR1 MNHNS and CDR2 SASEGT come from the germline V gene. The CDR3 sequence is CASSDAAGGQFF. CDR3 nucleotides: TGTGCCAGCAGTGATGCGGCGGGAGGTCAGTTCTTC.